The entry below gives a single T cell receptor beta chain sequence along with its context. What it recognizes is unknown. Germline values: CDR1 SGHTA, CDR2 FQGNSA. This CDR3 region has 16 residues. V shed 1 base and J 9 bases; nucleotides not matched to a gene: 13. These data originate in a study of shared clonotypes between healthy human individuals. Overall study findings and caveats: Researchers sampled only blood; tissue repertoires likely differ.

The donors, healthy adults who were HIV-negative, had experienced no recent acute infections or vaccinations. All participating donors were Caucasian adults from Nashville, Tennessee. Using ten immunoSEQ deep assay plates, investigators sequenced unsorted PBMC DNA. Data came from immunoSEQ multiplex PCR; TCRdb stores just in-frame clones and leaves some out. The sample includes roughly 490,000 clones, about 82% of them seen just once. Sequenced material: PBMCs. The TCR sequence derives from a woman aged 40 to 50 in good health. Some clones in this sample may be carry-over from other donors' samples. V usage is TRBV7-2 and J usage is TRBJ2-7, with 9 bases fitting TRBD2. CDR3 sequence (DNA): TGTGCCAGCAGCTTAGACTTGGGCGGGAGGGCCTTAGTGCAGTACTTC. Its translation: CASSLDLGGRALVQYF. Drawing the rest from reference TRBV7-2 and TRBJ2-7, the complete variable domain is GAGVSQSPSNKVTEKGKDVELRCDPISGHTALYWYRQSLGQGLEFLIYFQGNSAPDKSGLPSDRFSAERTGGSVSTLTIQRTQQEDSAVYLCASSLDLGGRALVQYFGPGTRLTVT.